This TCR beta chain stems from a study of OX40 agonist ivuxolimab in advanced cancers. Study as a whole: Intravenous ivuxolimab was administered to patients every 2 weeks at 0.01 to 10 mg/kg. Melanoma, hepatocellular carcinoma, head and neck or renal cell cancer occurred in dose-escalation patients. Study-level points and caveats: Clonal expansion from baseline to week 6 occurred in both CD4+ and CD8+ T cells. Expanded clones were, on average, more numerous among CD8+ T cells than CD4+.

V was shortened by 4 bases and J by 0 bases, with 16 bases between the two germline ends. CDR1 MNHNS and CDR2 SASEGT come from the germline V gene. This CDR3 spans 18 amino acids. TCRdb's copy holds only in-frame clones and misses some; the assay was immunoSEQ multiplex PCR. The sample lists 55,000 to 65,000 clones; about 85% were seen once. A few counts support this clone. Its antigen is still unknown. The sequencing used CD4+ or CD8+ T cells sorted from blood, collected in a trial of the OX40 agonist ivuxolimab. The source of this sequence is an adult with an advanced solid tumor such as melanoma, head and neck, liver or kidney cancer. The V and J genes are TRBV6-1 and TRBJ2-6; tentative D call: TRBD2 (6 bases). CDR3 in DNA: TGTGCCAGCAGTGTACTAGGCGGGACGGGCTCTGGGGCCAACGTCCTGACTTTC. Amino acid sequence: CASSVLGGTGSGANVLTF.